The rows below give T cell receptor beta chains drawn from one sample of a study of cytomegalovirus exposure and HLA in healthy donors. Data came from immunoSEQ multiplex PCR; TCRdb stores just in-frame clones and leaves some out. The sample lists approximately 40,000 clones, roughly 88% occurring once. The sequenced sample consisted of PBMCs. The source is a woman aged 35 to 49 in good health and CMV-seropositive. The CDR3 runs from the conserved cysteine through the conserved F or W. D genes are given only for firm matches. The size entry is marked missing in some rows and otherwise reads once, few, many or a size class.

D	size	V	J	CDR3	DNA
TRBD1	NA	TRBV7-8	TRBJ1-1	CASTKTRTGPFKNTEAFF	TGTGCCAGCACAAAGACGCGGACAGGCCCCTTCAAGAACACTGAAGCTTTCTTT
TRBD2	NA	TRBV28	TRBJ2-1	CASSSSATGGTNEQFF	TGTGCCAGCAGTTCCTCCGCAACGGGGGGAACCAATGAGCAGTTCTTC
NA	once	TRBV5-4	TRBJ2-5	CASSLGAEQETQYF	TGTGCCAGCAGCTTGGGGGCAGAACAAGAGACCCAGTACTTC
NA	NA	TRBV21-1	TRBJ1-6	CASSHRGPNSPLHF	TGTGCCAGCTCCCACAGGGGACCTAATTCACCCCTCCACTTT
TRBD2	NA	TRBV9	TRBJ2-1	CASSVTTSGSYNEQFF	TGTGCCAGCAGCGTTACGACTAGCGGATCCTACAATGAGCAGTTCTTC
NA	NA	TRBV11-1	TRBJ1-1	CASSLGGRTEAFF	TGTGCCAGCAGCTTGGGGGGGCGTACTGAAGCTTTCTTT
TRBD1	NA	TRBV7-2	TRBJ2-1	CASSRDRGPAPEQFF	TGTGCCAGCAGCCGGGACAGGGGGCCCGCCCCTGAGCAGTTCTTC
TRBD2	NA	TRBV5-4	TRBJ2-7	CASSRTSGAYEQYF	TGTGCCAGCAGCCGGACTAGCGGGGCCTACGAGCAGTACTTC
TRBD1	NA	TRBV5-1	TRBJ1-4	CASSFDRGDEKLFF	TGCGCCAGCAGTTTCGACAGGGGTGATGAAAAACTGTTTTTT
TRBD1	NA	TRBV15	TRBJ1-5	CATSRDREGASNQPQHF	TGTGCCACCAGCAGAGATCGCGAGGGGGCGAGCAATCAGCCCCAGCATTTT
TRBD1	NA	TRBV7-9	TRBJ2-7	CASSLKRTGSDEQYF	TGTGCCAGCAGCTTAAAAAGGACAGGGTCGGACGAGCAGTACTTC
NA	NA	TRBV5-4	TRBJ2-2	CASSPQGNTGELFF	TGTGCCAGCAGCCCGCAGGGGAACACCGGGGAGCTGTTTTTT
NA	NA	TRBV7-8	TRBJ1-1	CASRRGKKTEAFF	TGTGCCAGCAGGAGGGGGAAGAAAACTGAAGCTTTCTTT
TRBD1	NA	TRBV18	TRBJ1-2	CASSPGQSNYGYTF	TGTGCCAGCTCACCGGGACAGTCAAACTATGGCTACACCTTC
TRBD1	NA	TRBV5-1	TRBJ2-7	CASSLARQGTYEQYF	TGCGCCAGCAGCTTGGCCCGACAGGGAACCTACGAGCAGTACTTC
NA	NA	TRBV11-1	TRBJ2-7	CASSPNSYEQYF	TGTGCCAGCAGCCCGAACTCTTACGAGCAGTACTTC
TRBD1	NA	TRBV7-7	TRBJ2-1	CASSPRTGAYNEQFF	TGTGCCAGCAGCCCCCGGACAGGGGCCTACAATGAGCAGTTCTTC
NA	NA	TRBV7-2	TRBJ2-7	CASRKQSSSYEQYF	TGTGCCAGCAGGAAACAGTCGAGCTCCTACGAGCAGTACTTC
TRBD2	once	TRBV6-1	TRBJ2-3	CASSEAISGGPDTQYF	TGTGCCAGCAGTGAAGCGATAAGCGGGGGCCCAGATACGCAGTATTTT
NA	NA	TRBV27	TRBJ1-5	CASSPRGRGNQPQHF	TGTGCCAGCAGTCCCCGGGGGAGGGGCAATCAGCCCCAGCATTTT
NA	NA	TRBV6-6	TRBJ1-3	CASRGTNASGNTIYF	TGTGCCAGCAGGGGGACAAACGCCTCTGGAAACACCATATATTTT
NA	NA	TRBV7-3	TRBJ2-7	CASSDRGSYEQYF	TGTGCCAGCAGCGATAGGGGCTCCTACGAGCAGTACTTC
NA	NA	TRBV28	TRBJ1-5	CASSLREGVGNQPQHF	TGTGCCAGCAGTTTAAGAGAAGGGGTGGGCAATCAGCCCCAGCATTTT
NA	NA	TRBV6-5	TRBJ2-7	CASRRDGTYEQYF	TGTGCCAGCAGGCGGGACGGTACCTACGAGCAGTACTTC
TRBD1	NA	TRBV6-6	TRBJ2-1	CASSRPGTGYNEQFF	TGTGCCAGCAGCCGCCCCGGGACAGGCTACAATGAGCAGTTCTTC
NA	once	TRBV27	TRBJ2-5	CASSTSRGRETQYF	TGTGCCAGCAGTACCTCCAGGGGTAGGGAGACCCAGTACTTC
NA	NA	TRBV14	TRBJ1-1	CASSLSGGMNTEAFF	TGTGCCAGCAGCCTCAGCGGAGGGATGAACACTGAAGCTTTCTTT
TRBD2	NA	TRBV4-1	TRBJ2-5	CASSRGGATETQYF	TGCGCCAGCAGCCGCGGGGGGGCCACGGAGACCCAGTACTTC
NA	NA	TRBV19	TRBJ2-2	CATNRVIGGTGELFF	TGTGCCACAAACCGGGTGATCGGCGGCACCGGGGAGCTGTTTTTT
TRBD2	NA	TRBV4-1	TRBJ2-2	CASSQLVAGGHPGELFF	TGCGCCAGCAGCCAACTCGTGGCGGGGGGGCACCCCGGGGAGCTGTTTTTT
NA	NA	TRBV6-6	TRBJ1-5	CASSYRQSNQPQHF	TGTGCCAGCAGTTATCGACAGAGCAATCAGCCCCAGCATTTT
NA	NA	TRBV6-5	TRBJ1-6	CASRGTLNSPLHF	TGTGCCAGCAGAGGGACATTAAATTCACCCCTCCACTTT
NA	NA	TRBV27	TRBJ1-1	CATGVTVNTEAFF	TGTGCCACAGGGGTAACAGTGAACACTGAAGCTTTCTTT
TRBD1	once	TRBV6-4	TRBJ1-5	CASSEGQGVGQPQHF	TGTGCCAGCAGTGAGGGACAGGGAGTGGGTCAGCCCCAGCATTTT
TRBD1	NA	TRBV7-8	TRBJ1-6	CASSDPGQGPLHF	TGTGCCAGCAGCGACCCGGGACAGGGTCCCCTCCACTTT
NA	NA	TRBV29-1	TRBJ2-3	CSVPRDFLSTDTQYF	TGCAGCGTCCCCCGGGACTTTCTTAGCACAGATACGCAGTATTTT
TRBD1	NA	TRBV18	TRBJ1-3	CASSPRDRPGNTIYF	TGTGCCAGCTCACCACGGGACAGACCTGGAAACACCATATATTTT
NA	once	TRBV4-1	TRBJ2-7	CASSQNRASATYEQYF	TGCGCCAGCAGCCAAAATCGGGCTAGCGCTACCTACGAGCAGTACTTC
NA	NA	TRBV10-3	TRBJ1-2	CAISEKPTDPLYGYTF	TGTGCCATCAGTGAGAAACCGACAGACCCGCTCTATGGCTACACCTTC
NA	NA	TRBV5-1	TRBJ1-1	CASSSGTTEAFF	TGCGCCAGCAGCTCCGGGACAACTGAAGCTTTCTTT
NA	few	TRBV15	TRBJ1-6	CATSRDGENSPLHF	TGTGCCACCAGCAGAGATGGAGAGAATTCACCCCTCCACTTT
NA	NA	TRBV29-1	TRBJ1-2	CSVTGKSGYGYTF	TGCAGCGTTACAGGGAAGAGTGGCTATGGCTACACCTTC